Given below is one TCR beta chain in context. The data are from a study of blood T cell repertoires in COVID-19. Across the study: The United States, Italy and Spain were the sources of the acute and convalescent COVID-19 samples.

Authors' methods: For nucleated cells, counts were estimated from reference gene primer amplification. TCRdb keeps only in-frame clones here, not all; method: immunoSEQ multiplex PCR. V, J and clone size were drawn from that table, and D and trimming were deduced from the DNA. In the table there are approximately 49,000 clones, approximately 80% of which are singletons. The germline V gene has CDR1 MNHEY and CDR2 SVGAGI. V was clipped by 7 bases and J by 5 bases, with 17 bases between them. The CDR3 runs to 15 residues. Sequencing was carried out using peripheral blood. This receptor was identified in a woman of 80 years or more with COVID-19, enrolled during active disease. The chain combines TRBV6-5 with TRBJ2-2; perhaps TRBD1 as D (6 bases). This CDR3 reads CASTRQVPYTGELFF. The CDR3 bases are TGTGCCAGCACTCGACAGGTACCTTATACCGGGGAGCTGTTTTTT.